This T cell receptor beta chain was observed in a study of blood T cells in healthy people across ages. Combining a sample-barcoded 5' primer with a J-beta primer mix, a second PCR ran for roughly 7 to 11 cycles. Samples each returned at least 3 million CDR3-containing paired-end reads. In TCRdb, the 5' RACE reads were re-called with MiXCR into one record per CDR3 protein. This sample has some 1.7 million distinct CDR3 sequences, with about 28% found just once. This CDR3 contains 17 residues. Germline CDR1 and CDR2: KGHSH and LQKENI. Between the trimmed V and J ends, which lost 3 bases and 3 bases, there was a span of 15 bases. This clonotype was seen a few times. What it recognizes is unknown. The study, taken as a whole, reports: Relative to aged donors, long-lived donors carried more naive CD4+ cells and displayed higher diversity.

The TCR comes from a woman between 25 and 40 years old in good health. The chain uses TRBV18 and TRBJ2-6; D ambiguous. Sequenced sample: blood. The CDR3 region is CASSPGLSTDGANVLTF. The CDR3 DNA is TGTGCCAGCTCACCTGGGCTATCAACGGATGGGGCCAACGTCCTGACTTTC.